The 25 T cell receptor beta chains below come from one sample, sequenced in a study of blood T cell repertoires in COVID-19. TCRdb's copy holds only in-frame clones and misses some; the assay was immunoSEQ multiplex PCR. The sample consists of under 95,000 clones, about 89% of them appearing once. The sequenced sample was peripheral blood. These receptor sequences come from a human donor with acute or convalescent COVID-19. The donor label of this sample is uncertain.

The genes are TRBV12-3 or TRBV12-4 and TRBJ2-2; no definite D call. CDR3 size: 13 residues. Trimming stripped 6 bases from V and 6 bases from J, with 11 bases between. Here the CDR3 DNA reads TGTGCCAGCAGGCCTAGAGGATCCGGGGAGCTGTTTTTT. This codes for CASRPRGSGELFF.

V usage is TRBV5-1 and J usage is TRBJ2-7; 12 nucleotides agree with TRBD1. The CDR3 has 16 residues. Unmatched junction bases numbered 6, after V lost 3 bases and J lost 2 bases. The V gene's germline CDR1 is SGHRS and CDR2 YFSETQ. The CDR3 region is CASSSQGQGAPYEQYF. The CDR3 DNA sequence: TGCGCCAGCAGCTCCCAGGGACAGGGGGCCCCCTACGAGCAGTACTTC.

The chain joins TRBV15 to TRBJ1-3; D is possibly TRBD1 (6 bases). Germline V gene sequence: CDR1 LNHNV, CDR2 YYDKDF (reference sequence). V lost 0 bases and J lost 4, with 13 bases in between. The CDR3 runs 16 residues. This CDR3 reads CATSRERGHDGNTIYF. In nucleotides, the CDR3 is TGTGCCACCAGCAGAGAGCGGGGGCACGACGGAAACACCATATATTTT.

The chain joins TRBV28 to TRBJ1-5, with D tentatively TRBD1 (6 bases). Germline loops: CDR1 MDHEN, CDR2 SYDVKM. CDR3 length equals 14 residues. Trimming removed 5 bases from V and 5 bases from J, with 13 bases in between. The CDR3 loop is CASSAAGVDQPQHF. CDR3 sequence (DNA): TGTGCCAGCAGTGCCGCAGGGGTCGATCAGCCCCAGCATTTT.

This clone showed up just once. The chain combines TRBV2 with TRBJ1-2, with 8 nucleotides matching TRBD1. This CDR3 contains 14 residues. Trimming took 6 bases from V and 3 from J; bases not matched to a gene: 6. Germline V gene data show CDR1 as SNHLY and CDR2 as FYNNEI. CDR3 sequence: CASSEDRVDYGYTF. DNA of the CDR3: TGTGCCAGCAGCGAGGACAGGGTAGACTATGGCTACACCTTC.

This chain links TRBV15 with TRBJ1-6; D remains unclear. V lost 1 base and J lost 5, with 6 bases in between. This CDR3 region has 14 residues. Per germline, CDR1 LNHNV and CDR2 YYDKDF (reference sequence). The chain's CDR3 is CATSRGGDNSPLHF. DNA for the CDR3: TGTGCCACCAGCAGAGGGGGAGATAATTCACCCCTCCACTTT.

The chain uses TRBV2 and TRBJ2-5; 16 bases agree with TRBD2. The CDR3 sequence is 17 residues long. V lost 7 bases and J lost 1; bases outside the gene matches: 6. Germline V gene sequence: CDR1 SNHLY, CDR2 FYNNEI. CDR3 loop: CASIRGLAGGTQETQYF. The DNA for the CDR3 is TGTGCCAGCATTCGGGGACTAGCGGGGGGGACCCAAGAGACCCAGTACTTC. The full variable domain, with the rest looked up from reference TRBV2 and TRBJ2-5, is EPEVTQTPSHQVTQMGQEVILRCVPISNHLYFYWYRQILGQKVEFLVSFYNNEISEKSEIFDDQFSVERPDGSNFTLKIRSTKLEDSAMYFCASIRGLAGGTQETQYFGPGTRLLVL.

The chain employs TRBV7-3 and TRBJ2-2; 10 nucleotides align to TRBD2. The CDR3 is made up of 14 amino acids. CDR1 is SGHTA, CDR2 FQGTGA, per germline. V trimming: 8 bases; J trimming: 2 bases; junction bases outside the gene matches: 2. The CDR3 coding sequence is TGTGCCAGCGGACTAGCGGTAAACACCGGGGAGCTGTTTTTT. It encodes CASGLAVNTGELFF.

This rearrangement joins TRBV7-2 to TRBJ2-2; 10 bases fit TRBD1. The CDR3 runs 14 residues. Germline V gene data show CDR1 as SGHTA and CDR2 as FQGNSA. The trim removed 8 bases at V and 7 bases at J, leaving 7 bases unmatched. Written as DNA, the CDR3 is TGTGCCAGCCGCGACAGGGGGCATGGCGGGGAGCTGTTTTTT. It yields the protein CASRDRGHGGELFF.

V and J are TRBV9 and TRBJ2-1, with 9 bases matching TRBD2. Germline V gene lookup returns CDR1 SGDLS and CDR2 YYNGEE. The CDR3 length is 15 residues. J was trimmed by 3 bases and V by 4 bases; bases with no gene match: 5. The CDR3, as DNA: TGTGCCAGCAGCTCTAGCGGGAACGACTACAATGAGCAGTTCTTC. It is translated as CASSSSGNDYNEQFF.

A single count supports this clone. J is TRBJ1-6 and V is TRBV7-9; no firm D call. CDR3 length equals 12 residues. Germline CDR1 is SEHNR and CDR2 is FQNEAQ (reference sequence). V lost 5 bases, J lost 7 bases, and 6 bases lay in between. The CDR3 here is CASSRENSPLHF. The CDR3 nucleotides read TGTGCCAGCAGCCGCGAAAATTCACCCCTCCACTTT.

The CDR3 DNA follows: TGCAGCGTCGCGTGGGACAGAGATTCACCCCTCCACTTT. Amino acid sequence: CSVAWDRDSPLHF. This chain links TRBV29-1 with TRBJ1-6, with 7 bases identical to TRBD1. The CDR3 is 13 amino acids. The ends lost 6 bases at V and 8 bases at J; junction bases unmatched: 7. CDR1 SQVTM and CDR2 ANQGSEA come from the germline V gene.

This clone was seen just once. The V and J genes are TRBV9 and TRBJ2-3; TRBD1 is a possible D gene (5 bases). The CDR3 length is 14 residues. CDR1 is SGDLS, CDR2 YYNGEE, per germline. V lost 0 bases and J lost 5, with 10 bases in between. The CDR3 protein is CASSVVPREDTQYF. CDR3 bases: TGTGCCAGCAGCGTAGTGCCCAGGGAAGATACGCAGTATTTT.

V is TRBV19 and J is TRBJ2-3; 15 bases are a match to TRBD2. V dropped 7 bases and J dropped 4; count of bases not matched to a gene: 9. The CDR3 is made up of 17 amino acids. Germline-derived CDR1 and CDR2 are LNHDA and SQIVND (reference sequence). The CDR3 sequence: CASKPPRTSGGADTQYF. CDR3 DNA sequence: TGTGCCAGTAAACCACCCAGGACTAGCGGGGGGGCAGATACGCAGTATTTT.

The CDR3, as DNA: TGTGCCGGGGCCGGTGATAGCAATCAGCCCCAGCATTTT. Its protein is CAGAGDSNQPQHF. The chain joins TRBV28 to TRBJ1-5; D perhaps matches TRBD1 (5 bases). The germline V gene has CDR1 MDHEN and CDR2 SYDVKM. The CDR3 loop spans 13 amino acids. V dropped 11 bases and J dropped 0 bases, with 11 bases sitting between them.

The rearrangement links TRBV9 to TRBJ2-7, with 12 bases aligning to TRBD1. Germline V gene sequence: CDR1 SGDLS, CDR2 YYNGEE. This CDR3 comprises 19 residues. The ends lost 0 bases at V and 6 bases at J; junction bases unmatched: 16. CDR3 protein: CASSVDRLAPGQGACEQYF. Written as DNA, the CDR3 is TGTGCCAGCAGCGTAGACAGGTTGGCGCCGGGACAGGGGGCTTGCGAGCAGTACTTC.

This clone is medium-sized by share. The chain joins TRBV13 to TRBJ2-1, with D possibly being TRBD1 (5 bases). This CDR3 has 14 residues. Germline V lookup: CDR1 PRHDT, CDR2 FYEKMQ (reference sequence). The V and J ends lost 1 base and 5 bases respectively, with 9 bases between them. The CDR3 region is CASSLEGADNEQFF. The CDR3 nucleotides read TGTGCCAGCAGCTTAGAAGGGGCGGACAATGAGCAGTTCTTC.

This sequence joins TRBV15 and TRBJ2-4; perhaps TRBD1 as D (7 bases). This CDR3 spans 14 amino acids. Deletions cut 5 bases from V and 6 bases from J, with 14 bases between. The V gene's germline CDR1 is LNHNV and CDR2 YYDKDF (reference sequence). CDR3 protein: CATSPRQGLNIQYF. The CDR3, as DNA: TGTGCCACCAGCCCTAGACAGGGACTAAACATTCAGTACTTC.

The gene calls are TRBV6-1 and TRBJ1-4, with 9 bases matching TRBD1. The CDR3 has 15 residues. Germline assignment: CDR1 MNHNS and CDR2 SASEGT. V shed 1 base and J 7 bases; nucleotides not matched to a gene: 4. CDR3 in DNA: TGTGCCAGCAGTGAAGACCACAGGGGGCCTGAAAAACTGTTTTTT. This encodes CASSEDHRGPEKLFF.

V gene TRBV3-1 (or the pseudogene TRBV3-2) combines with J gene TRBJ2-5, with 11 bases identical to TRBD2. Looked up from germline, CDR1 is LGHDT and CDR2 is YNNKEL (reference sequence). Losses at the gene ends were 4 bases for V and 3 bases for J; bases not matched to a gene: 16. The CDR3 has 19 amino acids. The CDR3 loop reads CASSPDTQSLAGGKETQYF. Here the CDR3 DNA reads TGTGCCAGCAGCCCTGATACGCAGTCATTAGCGGGGGGGAAAGAGACCCAGTACTTC.

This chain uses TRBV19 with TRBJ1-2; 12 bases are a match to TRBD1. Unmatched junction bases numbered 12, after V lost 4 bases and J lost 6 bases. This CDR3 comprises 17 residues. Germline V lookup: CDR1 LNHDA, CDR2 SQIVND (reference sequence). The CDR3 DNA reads TGTGCCAGTAGTACGAATCACTGGGACAGGGGGCGGGATGGCTACACCTTC. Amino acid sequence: CASSTNHWDRGRDGYTF. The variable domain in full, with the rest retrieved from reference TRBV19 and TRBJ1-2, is DGGITQSPKYLFRKEGQNVTLSCEQNLNHDAMYWYRQDPGQGLRLIYYSQIVNDFQKGDIAEGYSVSREKKESFPLTVTSAQKNPTAFYLCASSTNHWDRGRDGYTFGSGTRLTVV.

The CDR3, as DNA: TGTGCCAGCTCACCACCGATCCCGGGAGGGCTCCTTAAGGTCGAGCAGTACTTC. This sequence encodes CASSPPIPGGLLKVEQYF. V and J are TRBV18 and TRBJ2-7; TRBD2 matches at 8 bases. The germline V gene encodes CDR1 KGHSH and CDR2 LQKENI. With V trimmed by 0 bases and J by 6 bases, 16 bases remained unmatched. The CDR3 sequence is 18 residues long.

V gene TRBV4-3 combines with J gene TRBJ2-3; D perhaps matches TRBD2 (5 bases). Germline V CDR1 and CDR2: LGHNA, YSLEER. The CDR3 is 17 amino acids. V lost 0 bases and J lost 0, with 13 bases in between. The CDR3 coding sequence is TGCGCCAGCAGCCAAGATCCCCGGGGAACTAGCACAGATACGCAGTATTTT. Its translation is CASSQDPRGTSTDTQYF.

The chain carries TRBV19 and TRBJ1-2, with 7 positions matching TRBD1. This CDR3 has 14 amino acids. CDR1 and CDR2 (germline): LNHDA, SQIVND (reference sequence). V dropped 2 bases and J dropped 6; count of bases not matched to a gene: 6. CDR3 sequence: CASSIQGGVNGYTF. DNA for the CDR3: TGTGCCAGTAGTATACAGGGGGGAGTTAATGGCTACACCTTC.

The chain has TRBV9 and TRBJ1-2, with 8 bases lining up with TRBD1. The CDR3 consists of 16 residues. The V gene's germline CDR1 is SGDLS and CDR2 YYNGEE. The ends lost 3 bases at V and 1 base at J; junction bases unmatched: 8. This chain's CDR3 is CASSETRRGLNYGYTF. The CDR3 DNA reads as TGTGCCAGCAGCGAAACACGCAGGGGGCTTAACTATGGCTACACCTTC.